This T cell receptor beta chain stems from a study of cytomegalovirus exposure and HLA in healthy donors. 60 Vbeta and 13 Jbeta primers were used in PCR. Clones were sequenced by immunoSEQ multiplex PCR, and TCRdb holds only the in-frame ones, with some missing. The data show some 98,000 clones, over 65% seen once. Trimming left V 4 bases short and J 4 bases short, with 14 bases between. The CDR3 loop spans 14 amino acids. Germline V gene lookup returns CDR1 SGHTS and CDR2 YDEGEE. The sample comprised PBMCs. The sequence came from a human donor in good health. The V call is TRBV5-8, the J call TRBJ1-2, with D perhaps TRBD1 (5 bases). The CDR3 DNA reads TGTGCCAGCAGCCACAGGACGGGAGCCTATGGCTACACCTTC. Its protein is CASSHRTGAYGYTF.